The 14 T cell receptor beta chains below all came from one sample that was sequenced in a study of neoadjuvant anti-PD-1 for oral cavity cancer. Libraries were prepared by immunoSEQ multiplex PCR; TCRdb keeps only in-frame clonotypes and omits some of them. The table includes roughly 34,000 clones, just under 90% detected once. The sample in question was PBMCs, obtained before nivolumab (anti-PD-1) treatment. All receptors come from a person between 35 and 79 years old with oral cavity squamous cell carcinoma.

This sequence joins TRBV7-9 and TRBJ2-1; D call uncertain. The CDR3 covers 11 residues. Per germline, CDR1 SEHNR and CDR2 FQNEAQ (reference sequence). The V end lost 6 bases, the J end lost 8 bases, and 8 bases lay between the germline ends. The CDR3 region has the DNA TGTGCCAGCAGAAGGGAATATGAGCAGTTCTTC. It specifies CASRREYEQFF.

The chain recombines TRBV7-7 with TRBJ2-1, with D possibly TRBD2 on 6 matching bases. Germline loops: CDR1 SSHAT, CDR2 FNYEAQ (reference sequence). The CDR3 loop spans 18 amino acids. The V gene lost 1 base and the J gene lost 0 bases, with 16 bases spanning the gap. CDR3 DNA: TGTGCCAGCAGCTTAGGGAATTCGGGGGATAGCTCCTACAATGAGCAGTTCTTC. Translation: CASSLGNSGDSSYNEQFF.

The CDR3: CASSKMTGAGLTIYF. CDR3 bases: TGTGCCAGCAGTAAGATGACAGGAGCGGGTTTAACCATATATTTT. The rearrangement joins TRBV2 to TRBJ1-3; tentative D call: TRBD1 (6 bases). V lost 5 bases and J lost 10, with 21 bases in between. The CDR3 has 15 residues. Germline V gives CDR1 SNHLY, CDR2 FYNNEI.

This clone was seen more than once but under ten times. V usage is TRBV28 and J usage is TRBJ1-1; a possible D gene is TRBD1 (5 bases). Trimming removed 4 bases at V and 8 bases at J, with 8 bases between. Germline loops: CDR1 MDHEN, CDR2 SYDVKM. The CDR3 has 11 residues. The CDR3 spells CASSSGLEAFF. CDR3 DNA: TGTGCCAGCAGTTCGGGGCTGGAAGCTTTCTTT.

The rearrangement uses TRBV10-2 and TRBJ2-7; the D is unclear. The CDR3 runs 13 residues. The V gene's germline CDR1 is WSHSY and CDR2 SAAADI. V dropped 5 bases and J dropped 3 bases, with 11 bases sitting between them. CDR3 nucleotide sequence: TGCGCCAGCAGTCCCAATTGGGACTACGAGCAGTACTTC. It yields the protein CASSPNWDYEQYF.

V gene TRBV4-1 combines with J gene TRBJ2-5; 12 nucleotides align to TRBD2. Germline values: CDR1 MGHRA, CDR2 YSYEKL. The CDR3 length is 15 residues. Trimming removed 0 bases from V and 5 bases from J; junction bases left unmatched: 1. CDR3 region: CASSQELAGGETQYF. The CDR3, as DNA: TGCGCCAGCAGCCAAGAGCTAGCGGGGGGGGAGACCCAGTACTTC.

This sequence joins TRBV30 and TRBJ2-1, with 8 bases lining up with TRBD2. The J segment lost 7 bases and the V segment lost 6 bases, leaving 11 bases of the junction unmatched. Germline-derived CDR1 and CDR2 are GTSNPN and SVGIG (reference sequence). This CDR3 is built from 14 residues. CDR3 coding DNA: TGTGCCTGTTTAGCGGGGAACGAACCGAATGAGCAGTTCTTC. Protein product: CACLAGNEPNEQFF.

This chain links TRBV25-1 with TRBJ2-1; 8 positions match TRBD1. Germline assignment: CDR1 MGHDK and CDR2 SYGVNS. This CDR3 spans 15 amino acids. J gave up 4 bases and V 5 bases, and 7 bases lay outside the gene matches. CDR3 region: CASSPAGGEYNEQFF. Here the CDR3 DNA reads TGTGCCAGCAGTCCCGCAGGGGGCGAATACAATGAGCAGTTCTTC.

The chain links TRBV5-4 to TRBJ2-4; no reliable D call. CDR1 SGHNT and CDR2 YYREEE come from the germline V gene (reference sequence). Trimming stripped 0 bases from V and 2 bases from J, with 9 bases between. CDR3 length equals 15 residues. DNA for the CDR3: TGTGCCAGCAGCTTGGGCGGCGCTTCCAAAAACATTCAGTACTTC. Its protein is CASSLGGASKNIQYF.

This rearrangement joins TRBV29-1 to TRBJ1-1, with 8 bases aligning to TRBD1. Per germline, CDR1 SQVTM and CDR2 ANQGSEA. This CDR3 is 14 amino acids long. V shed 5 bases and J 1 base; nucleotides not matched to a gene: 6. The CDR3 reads CSVRAGGGNTEAFF. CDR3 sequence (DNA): TGCAGCGTTAGGGCAGGGGGCGGGAACACTGAAGCTTTCTTT. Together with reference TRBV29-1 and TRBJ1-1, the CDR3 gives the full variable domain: SAVISQKPSRDICQRGTSLTIQCQVDSQVTMMFWYRQQPGQSLTLIATANQGSEATYESGFVIDKFPISRPNLTFSTLTVSNMSPEDSSIYLCSVRAGGGNTEAFFGQGTRLTVV.

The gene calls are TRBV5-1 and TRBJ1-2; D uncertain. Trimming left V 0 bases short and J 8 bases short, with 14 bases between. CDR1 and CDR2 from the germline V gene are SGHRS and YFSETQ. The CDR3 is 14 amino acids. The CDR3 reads CASSLVAGNDGYTF. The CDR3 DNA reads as TGCGCCAGCAGCTTGGTTGCGGGGAACGACGGCTACACCTTC.

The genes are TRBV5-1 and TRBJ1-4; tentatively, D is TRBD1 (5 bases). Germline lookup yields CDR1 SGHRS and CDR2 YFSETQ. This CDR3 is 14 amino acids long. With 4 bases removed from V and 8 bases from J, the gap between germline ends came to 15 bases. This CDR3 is CASSESGPGEKLFF. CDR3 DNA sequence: TGCGCCAGCAGCGAATCAGGGCCGGGGGAAAAACTGTTTTTT.

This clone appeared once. The DNA for the CDR3 is TGTGCCAGTAGTAGACAGGGGATCTCCTACAATGAGCAGTTCTTC. The encoded protein is CASSRQGISYNEQFF. The chain joins TRBV19 to TRBJ2-1; 8 bases align to TRBD1. Germline V gene lookup returns CDR1 LNHDA and CDR2 SQIVND (reference sequence). The CDR3 contains 15 residues. V shed 4 bases and J 0 bases; nucleotides not matched to a gene: 2.

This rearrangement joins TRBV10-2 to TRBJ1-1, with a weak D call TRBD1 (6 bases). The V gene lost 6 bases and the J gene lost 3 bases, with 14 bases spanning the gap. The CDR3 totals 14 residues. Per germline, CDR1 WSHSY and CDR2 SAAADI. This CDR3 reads CASSTTEGDTEAFF. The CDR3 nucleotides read TGCGCCAGCAGCACGACAGAGGGGGACACTGAAGCTTTCTTT.